These 28 T cell receptor beta chains came from one sample sequenced in a study of T cell repertoires in aging, cancer and after chemotherapy. Amplification of TCR beta used genomic DNA extracted from peripheral blood. Rearranged V-D-J TRB sequences were amplified with a mixed TRB-A/B primer pool. TCRdb re-derived calls from the multiplex PCR reads in MiXCR, one entry per CDR3 protein. The sample contains around 2,000 distinct CDR3 sequences, roughly 16% of which appear only once. Sequencing input: blood. The receptors here all came from a human donor with a solid tumor.

This clonotype rates as medium-sized. The chain carries TRBV5-4 and TRBJ2-2; D not certain. Trimming stripped 2 bases from V and 5 bases from J, with 10 bases between. CDR1 and CDR2 from the germline V gene are SGHNT and YYREEE (reference sequence). CDR3 length equals 14 residues. CDR3 coding DNA: TGTGCCAGCAGCTTAATAAGCAATACCGGGGAGCTGTTTTTT. Translating gives CASSLISNTGELFF. The full variable domain, completed using reference TRBV5-4 and TRBJ2-2, is ETGVTQSPTHLIKTRGQQVTLRCSSQSGHNTVSWYQQALGQGPQFIFQYYREEENGRGNFPPRFSGLQFPNYSSELNVNALELDDSALYLCASSLISNTGELFFGEGSRLTVL.

This clonotype was picked up many times. The V gene is TRBV2, the J gene TRBJ1-2, with D perhaps matching TRBD1 (5 bases). The length of the CDR3 is 13 residues. The ends were cut back, 1 base at V and 6 bases at J, with 9 bases in the middle. Germline V gene lookup returns CDR1 SNHLY and CDR2 FYNNEI. CDR3: CASSEEGRDGYTF. CDR3 nucleotides: TGTGCCAGCAGTGAAGAGGGCAGGGATGGCTACACCTTC.

This clonotype is medium-sized within its sample. The V call is TRBV18, the J call TRBJ2-1, with 7 bases identical to TRBD2. The CDR3 length is 16 residues. Trimming took 4 bases from V and 8 from J; bases not matched to a gene: 14. Per the germline V gene, CDR1 is KGHSH and CDR2 is LQKENI. The CDR3 protein is CASSQYSGRGGHEQFF. CDR3 DNA: TGTGCCAGCTCACAATATAGCGGGCGTGGGGGTCATGAGCAGTTCTTC.

This clonotype is medium-sized in the sample. The chain employs TRBV18 and TRBJ2-3; the D gene is possibly TRBD2 (6 bases). Germline V gene sequence: CDR1 KGHSH, CDR2 LQKENI. The CDR3 length is 13 residues. V lost 5 bases and J lost 5, with 11 bases in between. CDR3 protein: CASSNTGGDTQYF. In DNA, the CDR3 is TGTGCCAGCTCAAACACCGGGGGAGATACGCAGTATTTT.

This clonotype is large in the sample. The chain recombines TRBV27 with TRBJ2-7, with 8 bases identical to TRBD1. CDR1 is MNHEY, CDR2 SMNVEV, per germline (reference sequence). The V and J ends lost 6 bases and 2 bases, in that order; junction bases with no gene match: 6. The length of the CDR3 is 14 residues. In DNA form, the CDR3 reads TGTGCCAGCAGCCCAGACAGGGGACCCTACGAGCAGTACTTC. This codes for CASSPDRGPYEQYF.

By frequency in the sample, this clonotype is medium-sized. The V call is TRBV5-1, the J call TRBJ2-7, with TRBD2 as a possible D gene (6 bases). Trimming stripped 0 bases from V and 3 bases from J, with 16 bases between. The CDR3 contains 16 residues. Germline CDR1 and CDR2: SGHRS and YFSETQ. The CDR3 coding sequence is TGCGCCAGCAGCTTGGTCAGTAGCGGAGGCCGCTACGAGCAGTACTTC. This encodes CASSLVSSGGRYEQYF.

Sample share makes this clonotype medium-sized. V is TRBV6-1 and J is TRBJ2-2, with unresolved D. The V gene's germline CDR1 is MNHNS and CDR2 SASEGT. The CDR3 has 15 amino acids. Deletions cut 6 bases from V and 7 bases from J, with 18 bases between. This chain's CDR3 is CASRASDLVGGELFF. In nucleotides, the CDR3 is TGTGCCAGCAGAGCCTCGGACCTCGTCGGCGGGGAGCTGTTTTTT.

This clonotype is medium-sized. The rearrangement uses TRBV30 and TRBJ2-7, with TRBD1 matching over 9 bases. Germline CDR1 is GTSNPN and CDR2 is SVGIG (reference sequence). The CDR3 is made up of 14 amino acids. Losses at the gene ends were 4 bases for V and 2 bases for J; bases not matched to a gene: 6. The CDR3 spells CAWNPGTGTYEQYF. The CDR3 nucleotides are TGTGCCTGGAACCCCGGGACAGGGACCTACGAGCAGTACTTC.

V usage is TRBV30 and J usage is TRBJ1-5, with TRBD1 matching over 10 bases. The CDR3 has 15 residues. J gave up 6 bases and V 5 bases, and 10 bases lay outside the gene matches. CDR1 is GTSNPN and CDR2 is SVGIG in the germline V gene (reference sequence). The DNA for the CDR3 is TGTGCCTGGGGGGGATCGACAGGGGGCGGTCAGCCCCAGCATTTT. Translation gives CAWGGSTGGGQPQHF.

The rearrangement links TRBV5-8 to TRBJ2-1; TRBD2 is a possible D gene (6 bases). V was pared by 2 bases and J by 9 bases, with 15 bases between. Germline-derived CDR1 and CDR2 are SGHTS and YDEGEE. The CDR3 length is 14 residues. The CDR3 coding sequence is TGTGCCAGCAGCTTTGGCGGGATCCGGGGTGAGCAGTTCTTC. Translation gives CASSFGGIRGEQFF.

In this sample, this clonotype is medium-sized. The chain combines TRBV27 with TRBJ2-2; D may be TRBD1 (6 bases). V dropped 4 bases and J dropped 3 bases, with 18 bases sitting between them. This CDR3 comprises 17 residues. CDR1 is MNHEY, CDR2 SMNVEV, per germline (reference sequence). Here the CDR3 DNA reads TGTGCCAGCAGTTCCGTAACAGGGCTCCCTTACACCGGGGAGCTGTTTTTT. It is translated as CASSSVTGLPYTGELFF.

CDR3 coding DNA: TGCAGTGCTCTACAGGGGGCGACTGGGGCCAACGTCCTGACTTTC. This gives the protein CSALQGATGANVLTF. This chain connects TRBV20-1 to TRBJ2-6, with 9 positions matching TRBD1. The CDR3 sequence is 15 residues long. Per the germline V gene, CDR1 is DFQATT and CDR2 is SNEGSKA (reference sequence). The ends lost 5 bases at V and 2 bases at J; junction bases unmatched: 4.

This clonotype came up a few times. J is TRBJ1-2 and V is TRBV5-1, with a weak D call TRBD1 (5 bases). V was cut by 2 bases and J by 0 bases, with 11 bases left in between. The CDR3 is made up of 15 amino acids. The germline gives CDR1 SGHRS, CDR2 YFSETQ. CDR3 sequence reads: CASSFGTPANYGYTF. The CDR3 DNA reads as TGCGCCAGCAGCTTTGGGACTCCAGCTAACTATGGCTACACCTTC.

This clonotype appeared a single time. This sequence may be a read error, since a much larger clone differs from it by one base. The rearrangement links TRBV25-1 to TRBJ1-2, with 8 nucleotides matching TRBD1. The CDR3 spans 12 residues. V dropped 4 bases and J dropped 14; count of bases not matched to a gene: 9. Germline V gene lookup returns CDR1 MGHDK and CDR2 SYGVNS. CDR3 sequence (DNA): TGTGCCAGCAGTGTCCCAGGGGGCGGAGAGACCTTC. Amino acid sequence: CASSVPGGGETF.

This clonotype is classed as medium-sized. The chain uses TRBV12-3 or TRBV12-4 and TRBJ2-2; no definite D call. The CDR3 runs 18 residues. The germline V and J ends were trimmed by 3 bases and 4 bases, with 21 bases remaining between them. CDR3 region: CASSLRPGRTKSTGELFF. The CDR3 DNA sequence: TGTGCCAGCAGTTTGCGGCCCGGACGCACAAAGAGCACCGGGGAGCTGTTTTTT.

Sample share makes this clonotype medium-sized (0.01 to 0.1%). The CDR3 DNA reads TGTGCCATCACCGGGGCTGGGGGAGGATCTGAAGCTTTCTTT. Its translation is CAITGAGGGSEAFF. This sequence joins TRBV10-3 and TRBJ1-1, with D possibly matching TRBD1 (5 bases). The length of the CDR3 is 14 residues. CDR1 and CDR2 (germline): ENHRY, SYGVKD. Trimming removed 7 bases from V and 6 bases from J, with 18 bases in between.

This clonotype is classed as large. This chain joins TRBV6-6 and TRBJ2-7; D tentatively reads TRBD1 or TRBD2 (5 bases each). V lost 6 bases and J lost 2, with 17 bases in between. Germline V lookup: CDR1 MNHNY, CDR2 SVGAGI (reference sequence). This CDR3 region has 15 residues. The chain's CDR3 is CASSSGTPLTYEQYF. DNA of the CDR3: TGTGCCAGCAGCTCCGGGACCCCTTTGACCTACGAGCAGTACTTC.

By share, this clonotype counts as medium-sized. The chain joins TRBV6-5 to TRBJ1-1; 10 bases are a match to TRBD1. Trimming took 2 bases from V and 6 from J; bases not matched to a gene: 6. Germline V CDR1 and CDR2: MNHEY, SVGAGI. The CDR3 totals 15 residues. In nucleotides, the CDR3 is TGTGCCAGCAGTTACGGGACAGGGGTCGGGGCTGAAGCTTTCTTT. It is translated as CASSYGTGVGAEAFF.

The chain carries TRBV13 and TRBJ1-5; D is unclear. The CDR3 runs 14 residues. Trimming took off 6 bases at V and 0 bases at J, with 9 bases between the two ends. Germline V gene lookup returns CDR1 PRHDT and CDR2 FYEKMQ (reference sequence). The CDR3 coding sequence is TGTGCCAGCAGGGCCCCTTTTAGCAATCAGCCCCAGCATTTT. It encodes CASRAPFSNQPQHF.

A remark on this clonotype: One base away lies a much larger clone, so this may be a sequencing read error. The chain recombines TRBV5-1 with TRBJ1-6; 8 bases align to TRBD1. This CDR3 spans 15 amino acids. CDR1 SGHRS and CDR2 YFSETQ come from the germline V gene. The CDR3 DNA sequence: TGCACCAGCAGCTTGGCTGGACAGGGATACTCACCCCTCCACTTT. Its translation: CTSSLAGQGYSPLHF.

Comment on this clonotype: A much larger clone differs by one base, so this may be a read error. The chain has TRBV20-1 and TRBJ1-1; 9 positions agree with TRBD1. The CDR3 sequence is 12 residues long. In germline, CDR1 is DFQATT, CDR2 SNEGSKA (reference sequence). The CDR3 DNA reads TGCTGTGCTTGGGACAGGGCGACTGAAGCTTTCTTT. Amino acid sequence: CCAWDRATEAFF.

This clonotype has a handful of counts. J is TRBJ2-7 and V is TRBV5-1; D gene ambiguous. With 3 bases removed from V and 6 bases from J, the gap between germline ends came to 13 bases. Germline V gene lookup returns CDR1 SGHRS and CDR2 YFSETQ. The CDR3 is 13 residues long. CDR3 DNA sequence: TGCGCCAGCAGCTCGGGCAGTCTCACCGAGCAGTACTTC. Translation gives CASSSGSLTEQYF.

With regard to this clonotype: This may stem from a read error, because a much larger clone lies one nucleotide away. The chain combines TRBV12-3 or TRBV12-4 with TRBJ1-1; D may be TRBD1 (6 bases). This CDR3 is built from 13 residues. V lost 2 bases and J lost 9, with 13 bases in between. In DNA form, the CDR3 reads TGTGCCAGCAGTTTACAGGGGAATACTAAAGCTTTCTTT. Residues: CASSLQGNTKAFF.

The chain employs TRBV15 and TRBJ1-2, with D uncertain. CDR3 length: 13 residues. The germline V and J ends were trimmed by 1 base and 10 bases, with 13 bases remaining between them. In germline, CDR1 is LNHNV, CDR2 YYDKDF (reference sequence). CDR3 sequence reads: CATSRANAYNYTF. The CDR3 region has the DNA TGTGCCACCAGCAGAGCTAACGCCTATAACTACACCTTC.

By share, this clonotype ranks as medium-sized. This chain joins TRBV15 and TRBJ1-2; D call uncertain. Trimming left V 1 base short and J 4 bases short, with 7 bases between. This CDR3 contains 13 residues. Germline lookup yields CDR1 LNHNV and CDR2 YYDKDF (reference sequence). CDR3 amino acids: CATSRANAYGYTF. In DNA, the CDR3 is TGTGCCACCAGCAGAGCTAACGCCTATGGCTACACCTTC.

Within the sample, this clonotype is medium-sized. The chain employs TRBV2 and TRBJ1-2; TRBD1 agrees at 9 bases. There are 13 residues in the CDR3. Losses at the gene ends were 8 bases for V and 3 bases for J; bases not matched to a gene: 4. Germline loops: CDR1 SNHLY, CDR2 FYNNEI. CDR3 protein: CASERTGDYGYTF. The CDR3 nucleotides read TGTGCCAGCGAGCGGACAGGGGACTATGGCTACACCTTC.

This clonotype is termed medium-sized. The chain combines TRBV20-1 with TRBJ1-1; no clear D gene. The V gene's germline CDR1 is DFQATT and CDR2 SNEGSKA (reference sequence). V gave up 5 bases and J gave up 3 bases, with 7 bases separating them. There are 11 residues in the CDR3. The CDR3 loop is CSAQQDTEAFF. The CDR3 region has the DNA TGCAGTGCTCAACAAGACACTGAAGCTTTCTTT.

This clonotype ranks as medium-sized. The V call is TRBV28, the J call TRBJ2-1, with 9 nucleotides matching TRBD2. Germline CDR1 reads MDHEN; CDR2 reads SYDVKM. Germline trimming cut 3 bases from V and 5 bases from J; bases unmatched to any gene: 2. CDR3 size: 14 residues. The CDR3 reads CASSLTSGNNEQFF. CDR3 nucleotides: TGTGCCAGCAGTTTGACTAGCGGTAACAATGAGCAGTTCTTC.